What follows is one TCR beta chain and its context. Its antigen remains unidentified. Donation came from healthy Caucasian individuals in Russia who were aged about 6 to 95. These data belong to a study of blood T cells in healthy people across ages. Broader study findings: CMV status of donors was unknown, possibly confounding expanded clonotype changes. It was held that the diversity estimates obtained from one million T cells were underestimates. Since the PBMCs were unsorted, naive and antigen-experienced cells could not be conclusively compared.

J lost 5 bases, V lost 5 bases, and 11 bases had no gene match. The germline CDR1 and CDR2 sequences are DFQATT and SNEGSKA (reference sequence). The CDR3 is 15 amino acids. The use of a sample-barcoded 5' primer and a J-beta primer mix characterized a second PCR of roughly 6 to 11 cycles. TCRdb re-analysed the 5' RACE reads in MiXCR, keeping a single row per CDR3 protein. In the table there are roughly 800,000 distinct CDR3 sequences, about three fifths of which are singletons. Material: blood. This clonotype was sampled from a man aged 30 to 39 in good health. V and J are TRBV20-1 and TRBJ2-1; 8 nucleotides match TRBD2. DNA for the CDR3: TGCAGTGCTGAGCTCGGGAGGGTAGCAAACAATGAGCAGTTCTTC. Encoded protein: CSAELGRVANNEQFF.